The 22 T cell receptor beta chains below were found in one sample sequenced in a study of control samples from healthy donors and cancer patients. Assay: immunoSEQ multiplex PCR; the TCRdb copy retains only in-frame clones and omits some. The sample lists roughly 83,000 clones, approximately 78% occurring once. Sequenced: blood. The receptors shown here come from a woman aged 60-70 years in good health.

The chain uses TRBV6-1 and TRBJ1-3, with D unclear. CDR3 length equals 16 residues. The germline CDR1 and CDR2 sequences are MNHNS and SASEGT. V gave up 1 base and J gave up 0 bases, with 10 bases separating them. CDR3 bases: TGTGCCAGCAGTGAAGGGGGTTCTGGCTCTGGAAACACCATATATTTT. The encoded protein is CASSEGGSGSGNTIYF.

CDR3 sequence reads: CASSLAGAVNQPQHF. CDR3 nucleotide sequence: TGTGCCAGCAGCTTAGCGGGGGCAGTAAATCAGCCCCAGCATTTT. The genes are TRBV7-9 and TRBJ1-5, with D possibly TRBD1 on 6 matching bases. V was shortened by 0 bases and J by 4 bases, with 10 bases between the two germline ends. Germline CDR1 reads SEHNR; CDR2 reads FQNEAQ (reference sequence). The CDR3 covers 15 residues.

The genes are TRBV18 and TRBJ1-1, with TRBD1 matching over 9 bases. After removal of 0 bases from V and 10 bases from J, the junction contained 9 bases not matched to a gene. The V gene's germline CDR1 is KGHSH and CDR2 LQKENI. CDR3 size: 15 residues. The CDR3 loop is CASSPPGTGPTLAFF. CDR3 nucleotide sequence: TGTGCCAGCTCACCACCAGGGACAGGGCCGACTCTAGCTTTCTTT.

J is TRBJ2-7 and V is TRBV20-1, with 8 bases matching TRBD1. The junction had 8 bases not matched to a gene; V was cut back by 3 bases and J by 4 bases. Germline V gives CDR1 DFQATT, CDR2 SNEGSKA (reference sequence). The CDR3 totals 14 residues. The CDR3 region has the DNA TGCAGTGCTAGTCGGACAGGGACATTTTACGAGCAGTACTTC. Amino acids: CSASRTGTFYEQYF.

This chain connects TRBV27 to TRBJ2-2; weak D call: TRBD2 (5 bases). The CDR3 is 13 residues long. V was clipped by 4 bases and J by 6 bases, with 9 bases between them. CDR1 is MNHEY and CDR2 is SMNVEV in the germline V gene (reference sequence). In DNA form, the CDR3 reads TGTGCCAGCAGTTGGCTAGCCTCCGGGGAGCTGTTTTTT. It specifies CASSWLASGELFF.

This chain links TRBV7-9 with TRBJ1-3; D not certain. Germline V lookup: CDR1 SEHNR, CDR2 FQNEAQ (reference sequence). There are 11 residues in the CDR3. V was shortened by 11 bases and J by 8 bases, with 13 bases between the two germline ends. CDR3 in DNA: TGTGCCGTACCGCAGGAGTACACCATATATTTT. This encodes CAVPQEYTIYF. The whole variable domain, remainder taken from reference TRBV7-9 and TRBJ1-3, is DTGVSQNPRHKITKRGQNVTFRCDPISEHNRLYWYRQTLGQGPEFLTYFQNEAQLEKSRLLSDRFSAERPKGSFSTLEIQRTEQGDSAMYLCAVPQEYTIYFGEGSWLTVV.

The J gene is TRBJ2-1, the V gene TRBV7-6; D is possibly TRBD1 or TRBD2 (5 bases each). This CDR3 is built from 15 residues. V lost 3 bases and J 2 bases, leaving 11 bases between the germline ends. Germline lookup yields CDR1 SGHVS and CDR2 FNYEAQ. The CDR3 loop reads CASSLAWGPYNEQFF. The CDR3, as DNA: TGTGCCAGCAGCTTGGCCTGGGGACCCTACAATGAGCAGTTCTTC. Using reference TRBV7-6 and TRBJ2-1 for the parts outside the CDR3, the full variable domain is GAGVSQSPRYKVTKRGQDVALRCDPISGHVSLYWYRQALGQGPEFLTYFNYEAQQDKSGLPNDRFSAERPEGSISTLTIQRTEQRDSAMYRCASSLAWGPYNEQFFGPGTRLTVL.

The chain joins TRBV2 to TRBJ2-3; 7 bases align to TRBD2. Trimming at V came to 7 bases and at J to 10 bases, leaving 14 bases not matched to a gene. Germline V gene data show CDR1 as SNHLY and CDR2 as FYNNEI. This CDR3 has 14 amino acids. The CDR3 coding sequence is TGTGCCAGCAACTCCGGGACTATAATTTGGGCGCAGTATTTT. Translated: CASNSGTIIWAQYF.

The chain has TRBV7-2 and TRBJ1-2; weak D call: TRBD1 (5 bases). The CDR3 consists of 16 residues. The V gene's germline CDR1 is SGHTA and CDR2 FQGNSA. The V end was cut by 5 bases, the J end by 0 bases, with 16 bases between. This CDR3 is CASSPGRARANYGYTF. The DNA for the CDR3 is TGTGCCAGCAGCCCGGGACGGGCCCGCGCTAACTATGGCTACACCTTC.

The chain uses TRBV29-1 and TRBJ1-1; D may be TRBD1 (6 bases). The CDR3 has 15 amino acids. Trimming took off 5 bases at V and 0 bases at J, with 16 bases between the two ends. The germline CDR1 and CDR2 sequences are SQVTM and ANQGSEA. In nucleotides, the CDR3 is TGCAGCGTTATTTTAGGGGGGGGCATGAACACTGAAGCTTTCTTT. It is translated as CSVILGGGMNTEAFF.

This clone came up once. The chain couples TRBV6-5 to TRBJ1-1; possible D gene TRBD1, 5 bases. The V and J ends lost 2 bases and 3 bases respectively, with 7 bases between them. The CDR3 is 13 residues long. Germline lookup yields CDR1 MNHEY and CDR2 SVGAGI. The CDR3 spells CASSYVGDTEAFF. In nucleotides, the CDR3 is TGTGCCAGCAGTTACGTGGGGGACACTGAAGCTTTCTTT.

The chain joins TRBV7-2 to TRBJ2-3, with TRBD2 identical over 7 bases. Looked up from germline, CDR1 is SGHTA and CDR2 is FQGNSA. Trimming at V came to 1 base and at J to 5 bases, leaving 6 bases not matched to a gene. This CDR3 region has 15 residues. This CDR3 reads CASSLDGGVLDTQYF. The CDR3 DNA follows: TGTGCCAGCAGCTTAGATGGGGGGGTCTTAGATACGCAGTATTTT.

The V call is TRBV7-9, the J call TRBJ1-1, with 9 bases lining up with TRBD1. The CDR3 is 12 residues long. Looked up from germline, CDR1 is SEHNR and CDR2 is FQNEAQ (reference sequence). After removal of 5 bases from V and 11 bases from J, the junction contained 6 bases not matched to a gene. The CDR3 is CASSRGDREAFF. In nucleotides, the CDR3 is TGTGCCAGCAGCCGGGGGGACAGGGAGGCTTTCTTT.

The chain is built from TRBV7-2 and TRBJ1-2, with 8 bases that match TRBD1. Germline-derived CDR1 and CDR2 are SGHTA and FQGNSA. The CDR3 runs 13 residues. The trim removed 2 bases at V and 8 bases at J, leaving 4 bases unmatched. The CDR3 spells CASSLTDRAGYTF. The DNA of the CDR3 is TGTGCCAGCAGCTTAACGGACAGGGCCGGCTACACCTTC. The entire variable domain, with the rest obtained from reference TRBV7-2 and TRBJ1-2, is as follows: GAGVSQSPSNKVTEKGKDVELRCDPISGHTALYWYRQSLGQGLEFLIYFQGNSAPDKSGLPSDRFSAERTGGSVSTLTIQRTQQEDSAVYLCASSLTDRAGYTFGSGTRLTVV.

The rearrangement links TRBV28 to TRBJ2-1; TRBD2 matches 9 bases. J gave up 7 bases and V 9 bases, and 10 bases lay outside the gene matches. The CDR3 has 14 amino acids. Germline-derived CDR1 and CDR2 are MDHEN and SYDVKM. As DNA, the CDR3 is TGTGCCAGTAAGGCGGGAGGGCCGTTTAATGAGCAGTTCTTC. Its translation: CASKAGGPFNEQFF.

This clone was recorded a few times. The chain combines TRBV6-6 with TRBJ1-4; D is unclear. The germline V gene has CDR1 MNHNY and CDR2 SVGAGI (reference sequence). There are 13 residues in the CDR3. V was shortened by 6 bases and J by 5 bases, with 10 bases between the two germline ends. CDR3 DNA sequence: TGTGCCAGCAGCTGGGGATCCAATGAAAAACTGTTTTTT. It translates to CASSWGSNEKLFF.

The V and J genes are TRBV20-1 and TRBJ2-3; no clear D gene. Looked up from germline, CDR1 is DFQATT and CDR2 is SNEGSKA (reference sequence). V dropped 4 bases and J dropped 4 bases, with 6 bases sitting between them. The CDR3 sequence is 11 residues long. CDR3 amino acids: CSAMAPDTQYF. DNA of the CDR3: TGCAGTGCTATGGCCCCAGATACGCAGTATTTT.

This chain connects TRBV5-5 to TRBJ1-1; D not certain. This CDR3 contains 15 residues. Trimming cost V 3 bases and J 3 bases, with 15 bases left between them. The V gene's germline CDR1 is SGHKS and CDR2 YYEKEE (reference sequence). The CDR3 sequence: CASSSAGPAYTEAFF. The DNA of the CDR3 is TGTGCCAGCAGCTCCGCCGGGCCAGCCTACACTGAAGCTTTCTTT.

On this clone itself: The junction and the germline gene differ at one end; a read error may be behind it. This chain connects TRBV7-7 to TRBJ2-5; no definite D call. CDR3 length: 14 residues. Germline CDR1 reads SSHAT; CDR2 reads FNYEAQ (reference sequence). The CDR3 sequence: CASSVSGPQETQYF. The CDR3 region has the DNA TGTGCTAGCAGCGTATCCGGGCCACAAGAGACCCAGTACTTC.

This chain uses TRBV10-3 with TRBJ1-5; 9 nucleotides match TRBD1. In germline, CDR1 is ENHRY, CDR2 SYGVKD. This CDR3 is 14 amino acids long. Germline trimming cut 3 bases from V and 8 bases from J; bases unmatched to any gene: 5. CDR3 DNA: TGTGCCATCAGTGACTTAGGACAGGGGAAGCCCCAGCATTTT. It encodes CAISDLGQGKPQHF.

This chain connects TRBV4-1 to TRBJ1-5, with D tentatively TRBD1 (5 bases). The V gene's germline CDR1 is MGHRA and CDR2 YSYEKL. This CDR3 is 15 amino acids long. The ends were cut back, 0 bases at V and 6 bases at J, with 12 bases in the middle. The CDR3 DNA follows: TGCGCCAGCAGCCAAGATTTCGCTGGGGCTCAGCCCCAGCATTTT. It yields the protein CASSQDFAGAQPQHF.

V and J are TRBV10-3 and TRBJ2-5; maybe TRBD1 (7 bases). This CDR3 has 15 residues. The germline V gene encodes CDR1 ENHRY and CDR2 SYGVKD. Deletions cut 0 bases from V and 5 bases from J, with 13 bases between. The CDR3 region has the DNA TGTGCCATCAGTGAGTCGATGGCGGGACAGGAGACCCAGTACTTC. Amino acid sequence: CAISESMAGQETQYF.